The 14 T cell receptor beta chains reported below all come from one sample, sequenced in a study of long-term antiretroviral therapy in people with HIV. Survey-level immunoSEQ v3.0 assays were run. This table comes from immunoSEQ multiplex PCR, and its TCRdb copy is limited to in-frame clones, with some not included. The sample records about 28,000 clones, roughly 84% being singletons. The sequences come from unsorted PBMCs, collected 2 years after starting antiretroviral therapy. The receptor set was obtained from a middle-aged man with HIV.

The chain carries TRBV27 and TRBJ2-7; TRBD1 or TRBD2 may be the D gene (6 bases each). Germline V CDR1 and CDR2: MNHEY, SMNVEV (reference sequence). This CDR3 is built from 12 residues. Trimming pared 10 bases from V and 6 bases from J, leaving 16 bases between. CDR3 bases: TGTGCCACGACCCGGGGGCTTGGCGAGCAGTACTTC. Translation: CATTRGLGEQYF.

This clone is a singleton in its sample. The CDR3 loop is CSARGRNEQFF. The CDR3 nucleotides read TGCAGTGCTAGAGGACGCAATGAGCAGTTCTTC. V and J are TRBV20-1 and TRBJ2-1; D remains unclear. Germline CDR1 and CDR2: DFQATT and SNEGSKA (reference sequence). The CDR3 is 11 residues long. V shed 1 base and J shed 6 bases, with 4 bases lying between them.

V gene TRBV7-8 combines with J gene TRBJ1-5, with 7 bases matching TRBD1. In germline, CDR1 is SGHVS, CDR2 FQNEAQ. This CDR3 is built from 16 residues. V lost 3 bases to trimming and J lost 1 base; unmatched junction nucleotides: 6. This CDR3 reads CASSLEGGLSNQPQHF. In nucleotides, the CDR3 is TGTGCCAGCAGCTTGGAAGGGGGCTTAAGCAATCAGCCCCAGCATTTT.

The V and J genes are TRBV4-1 and TRBJ1-3, with unresolved D. V was trimmed by 1 base and J by 4 bases, leaving 11 bases between them. Per the germline V gene, CDR1 is MGHRA and CDR2 is YSYEKL. This CDR3 region has 15 residues. The CDR3 is CASSQGGLKGNTIYF. The DNA of the CDR3 is TGCGCCAGCAGCCAAGGGGGTTTGAAGGGAAACACCATATATTTT.

The chain has TRBV5-1 and TRBJ1-2, with 12 bases matching TRBD1. The CDR3 has 15 amino acids. J lost 6 bases, V lost 4 bases, and 7 bases had no gene match. The germline gives CDR1 SGHRS, CDR2 YFSETQ. The CDR3: CASSGGTGGYDGYTF. The CDR3 DNA is TGCGCCAGCAGCGGGGGGACAGGGGGCTACGATGGCTACACCTTC.

The chain is built from TRBV5-5 and TRBJ1-2; 11 positions agree with TRBD1. The CDR3 is 14 residues long. Germline V CDR1 and CDR2: SGHKS, YYEKEE (reference sequence). Trimming at V came to 5 bases and at J to 7 bases, leaving 7 bases not matched to a gene. The CDR3 sequence is CASSRTGGDSGYTF. In DNA, the CDR3 is TGTGCCAGCAGTCGGACAGGGGGCGATAGTGGCTACACCTTC.

The rearrangement links TRBV28 to TRBJ2-7; TRBD1 is a possible D gene (5 bases). Per germline, CDR1 MDHEN and CDR2 SYDVKM. Trimming left V 3 bases short and J 0 bases short, with 9 bases between. The CDR3 has 14 amino acids. CDR3 DNA: TGTGCCAGCAGTTTTGCAGGGATCTCCTACGAGCAGTACTTC. Protein product: CASSFAGISYEQYF.

This clone has just a few counts. The chain is built from TRBV18 and TRBJ1-2; 9 positions agree with TRBD1. CDR3 length: 14 residues. Germline CDR1 is KGHSH and CDR2 is LQKENI. V lost 5 bases to trimming and J lost 6 bases; unmatched junction nucleotides: 7. CDR3 region: CASSGYRGQDGYTF. CDR3 nucleotides: TGTGCCAGCTCAGGCTACAGGGGGCAAGATGGCTACACCTTC.

V and J are TRBV15 and TRBJ2-4; 15 bases line up with TRBD2. Germline CDR1 is LNHNV and CDR2 is YYDKDF (reference sequence). V lost 0 bases, J lost 3 bases, and 12 bases stayed unmatched. This CDR3 is built from 21 residues. The CDR3: CATSREGLAGGDRWVKNIQYF. CDR3 coding DNA: TGTGCCACCAGCAGAGAAGGACTAGCGGGGGGGGATCGATGGGTCAAAAACATTCAGTACTTC.

The chain couples TRBV5-5 to TRBJ1-2; TRBD1 might be the D (5 bases). CDR3 length: 12 residues. Between the trimmed V and J ends, which lost 4 bases and 4 bases, there was a span of 8 bases. CDR1 SGHKS and CDR2 YYEKEE come from the germline V gene (reference sequence). CDR3 nucleotide sequence: TGTGCCAGCAGCCCCGGGACCTATGGCTACACCTTC. Translation gives CASSPGTYGYTF. Variable domain in full (rest from reference TRBV5-5 and TRBJ1-2): DAGVTQSPTHLIKTRGQQVTLRCSPISGHKSVSWYQQVLGQGPQFIFQYYEKEERGRGNFPDRFSARQFPNYSSELNVNALLLGDSALYLCASSPGTYGYTFGSGTRLTVV.

The chain links TRBV7-3 to TRBJ2-7, with D perhaps given as TRBD1 or TRBD2 (6 bases each). The CDR3 runs to 14 residues. Germline CDR1 reads SGHTA; CDR2 reads FQGTGA. V lost 2 bases to trimming and J lost 3 bases, with 11 bases between them. CDR3 bases: TGTGCCAGCAGCTTAGGGGGGCCGGGCTACGAGCAGTACTTC. Translation gives CASSLGGPGYEQYF.

In this sample, this clone turned up a few times. The chain's CDR3 is CASSADRGLGAPLHF. CDR3 bases: TGTGCCAGTAGTGCAGACAGGGGGCTGGGGGCACCCCTCCACTTT. This chain uses TRBV19 with TRBJ1-6; 10 bases are a match to TRBD1. Unmatched junction bases numbered 9, after V lost 5 bases and J lost 11 bases. Germline CDR1 is LNHDA and CDR2 is SQIVND (reference sequence). There are 15 residues in the CDR3.

The chain has TRBV5-6 and TRBJ2-7; possible D gene TRBD1, 6 bases. Per the germline V gene, CDR1 is SGHDT and CDR2 is YYEEEE. V was clipped by 4 bases and J by 3 bases, with 11 bases between them. The CDR3 sequence is 13 residues long. The chain's CDR3 is CASSPTGNYEQYF. In DNA form, the CDR3 reads TGTGCCAGCAGCCCAACAGGGAACTACGAGCAGTACTTC.

The chain joins TRBV18 to TRBJ2-1; 9 bases map to TRBD2. The CDR3 sequence is 15 residues long. The ends lost 0 bases at V and 9 bases at J; junction bases unmatched: 6. The germline V gene encodes CDR1 KGHSH and CDR2 LQKENI. The CDR3 spells CASSPPLAGRVEQFF. The CDR3 DNA sequence: TGTGCCAGCTCACCACCGCTAGCGGGGCGGGTTGAGCAGTTCTTC.